Sequencing of this T cell receptor (beta chain) was carried out in a study of shared clonotypes between healthy human individuals. With respect to this clone: The antigen is not known.

This CDR3 region has 15 residues. The germline V and J ends were trimmed by 3 bases and 2 bases, with 10 bases remaining between them. Germline V gene data show CDR1 as MGHRA and CDR2 as YSYEKL. General study findings and limits: Estimated richness values were generally larger in naive subsets than in memory subsets.

The study ran the assay at deep level. Only in-frame clones appear in the TCRdb table, and some are missing; sequencing was by immunoSEQ multiplex PCR. The sample comprises about 2.5 million clones, roughly 92% of which are singletons, and more than 0.35% rests with the top ten. The source of this sequence is a man aged 18 to 35 in good health. Some clones in this sample may be carry-over from other donors' samples. This chain links TRBV4-1 with TRBJ2-2; maybe TRBD2 (6 bases). Material: naive CD4+ T cells from PBMCs. Subset meaning: CD45RA+ positively selected. The CDR3 nucleotides are TGCGCCAGCAGCCAGGTAGCGGTTAACACCGGGGAGCTGTTTTTT. This translates into CASSQVAVNTGELFF.